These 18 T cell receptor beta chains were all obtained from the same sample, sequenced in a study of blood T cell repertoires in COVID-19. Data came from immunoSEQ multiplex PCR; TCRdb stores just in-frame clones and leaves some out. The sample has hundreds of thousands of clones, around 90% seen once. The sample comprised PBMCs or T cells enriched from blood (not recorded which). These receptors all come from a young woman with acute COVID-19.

CDR3 sequence reads: CAISPNGGASEKLFF. Here the CDR3 DNA reads TGTGCCATCAGTCCCAATGGGGGCGCGTCTGAAAAACTGTTTTTT. This chain links TRBV10-3 with TRBJ1-4; the D gene is possibly TRBD1 (6 bases). CDR1 is ENHRY, CDR2 SYGVKD, per germline. The CDR3 covers 15 residues. V was clipped by 5 bases and J by 7 bases, with 17 bases between them.

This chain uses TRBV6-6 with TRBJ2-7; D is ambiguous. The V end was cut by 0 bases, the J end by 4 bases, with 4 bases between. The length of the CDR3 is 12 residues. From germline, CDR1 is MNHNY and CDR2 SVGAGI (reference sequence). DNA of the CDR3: TGTGCCAGCAGTTACTCCGCGTACGAGCAGTACTTC. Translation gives CASSYSAYEQYF.

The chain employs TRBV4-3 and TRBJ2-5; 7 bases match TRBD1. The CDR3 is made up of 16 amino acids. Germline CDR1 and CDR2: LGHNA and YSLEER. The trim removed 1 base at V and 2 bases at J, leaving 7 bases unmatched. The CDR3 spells CASSQGSGQRQETQYF. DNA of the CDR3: TGCGCCAGCAGCCAAGGGTCGGGACAGCGACAAGAGACCCAGTACTTC.

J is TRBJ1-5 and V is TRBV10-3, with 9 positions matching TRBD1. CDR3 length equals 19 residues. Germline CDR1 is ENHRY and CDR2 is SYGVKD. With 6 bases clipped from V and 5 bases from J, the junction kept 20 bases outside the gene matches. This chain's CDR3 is CAISGHGVWDREGHQPQHF. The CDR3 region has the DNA TGTGCCATCAGCGGACACGGAGTATGGGACAGGGAGGGTCATCAGCCCCAGCATTTT.

Here the CDR3 DNA reads TGTGCCAGCAGCTTACCACGGACAGGGACGATGATGGAAGCTTTCTTT. Translated: CASSLPRTGTMMEAFF. The chain carries TRBV7-2 and TRBJ1-1; 8 bases fit TRBD1. This CDR3 region has 16 residues. Germline CDR1 is SGHTA and CDR2 is FQGNSA. V was pared by 2 bases and J by 8 bases, with 13 bases of the junction left unmatched.

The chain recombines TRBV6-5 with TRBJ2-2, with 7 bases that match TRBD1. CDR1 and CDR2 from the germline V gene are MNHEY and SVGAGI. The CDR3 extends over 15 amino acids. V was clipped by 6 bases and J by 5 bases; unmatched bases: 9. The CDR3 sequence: CASSLGTDLTGELFF. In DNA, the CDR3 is TGTGCCAGCAGCCTAGGGACAGACCTTACCGGGGAGCTGTTTTTT.

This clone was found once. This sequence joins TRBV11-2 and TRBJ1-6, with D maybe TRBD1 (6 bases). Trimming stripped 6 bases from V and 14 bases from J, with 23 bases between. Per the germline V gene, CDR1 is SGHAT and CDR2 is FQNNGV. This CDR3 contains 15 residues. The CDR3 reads CASREATGKAFTLHF. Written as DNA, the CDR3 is TGTGCCAGCAGGGAGGCCACAGGGAAGGCTTTCACCCTCCACTTT. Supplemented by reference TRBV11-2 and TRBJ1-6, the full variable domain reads EAGVAQSPRYKIIEKRQSVAFWCNPISGHATLYWYQQILGQGPKLLIQFQNNGVVDDSQLPKDRFSAERLKGVDSTLKIQPAKLEDSAVYLCASREATGKAFTLHFGNGTRLTVT.

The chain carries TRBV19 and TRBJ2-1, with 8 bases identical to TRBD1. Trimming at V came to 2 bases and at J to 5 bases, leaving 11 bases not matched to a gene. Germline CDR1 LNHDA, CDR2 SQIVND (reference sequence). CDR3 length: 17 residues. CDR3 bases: TGTGCCAGTAGTATACCAGGGGGCCCTGGGATCGACAATGAGCAGTTCTTC. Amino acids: CASSIPGGPGIDNEQFF.

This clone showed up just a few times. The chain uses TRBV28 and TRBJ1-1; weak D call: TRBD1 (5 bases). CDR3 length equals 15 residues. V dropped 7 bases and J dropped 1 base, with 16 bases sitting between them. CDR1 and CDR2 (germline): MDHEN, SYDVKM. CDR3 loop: CASTIPTAANTEAFF. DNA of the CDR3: TGTGCCAGCACGATTCCGACAGCCGCGAACACTGAAGCTTTCTTT.

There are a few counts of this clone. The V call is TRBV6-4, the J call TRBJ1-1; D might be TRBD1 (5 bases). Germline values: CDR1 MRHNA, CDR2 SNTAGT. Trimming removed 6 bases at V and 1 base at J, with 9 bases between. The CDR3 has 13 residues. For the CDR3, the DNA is TGTGCCAGCAGCCCCACAGGGAACACTGAAGCTTTCTTT. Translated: CASSPTGNTEAFF.

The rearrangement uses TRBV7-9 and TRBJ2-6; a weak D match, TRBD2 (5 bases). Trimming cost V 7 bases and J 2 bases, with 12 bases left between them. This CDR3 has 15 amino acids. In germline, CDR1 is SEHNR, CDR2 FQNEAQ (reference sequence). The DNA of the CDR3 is TGTGCCAGCACCCCCCCCGGGGCTGGGGCCAACGTCCTGACTTTC. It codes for CASTPPGAGANVLTF.

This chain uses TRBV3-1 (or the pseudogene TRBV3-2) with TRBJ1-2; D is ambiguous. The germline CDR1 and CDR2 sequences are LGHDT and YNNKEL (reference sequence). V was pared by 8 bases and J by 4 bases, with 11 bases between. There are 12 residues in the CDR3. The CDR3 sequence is CASSEYSYGYTF. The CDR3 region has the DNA TGTGCCAGCTCCGAGTACAGCTATGGCTACACCTTC.

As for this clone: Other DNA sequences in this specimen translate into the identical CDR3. CDR3 loop: CASSRSGNTIYF. The CDR3 nucleotides are TGTGCCAGTAGCAGGTCTGGAAACACCATATATTTT. This sequence joins TRBV19 and TRBJ1-3; D call uncertain. The germline gives CDR1 LNHDA, CDR2 SQIVND (reference sequence). The CDR3 is made up of 12 amino acids. Trimming shortened V by 6 bases and J by 1 base, and 4 bases separated the two germline ends.

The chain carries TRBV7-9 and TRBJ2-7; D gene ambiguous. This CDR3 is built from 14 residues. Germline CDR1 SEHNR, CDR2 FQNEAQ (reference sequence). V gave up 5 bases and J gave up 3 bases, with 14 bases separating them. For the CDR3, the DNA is TGTGCCAGCAGCCTTCTGGGCCGGAACTACGAGCAGTACTTC. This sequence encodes CASSLLGRNYEQYF.

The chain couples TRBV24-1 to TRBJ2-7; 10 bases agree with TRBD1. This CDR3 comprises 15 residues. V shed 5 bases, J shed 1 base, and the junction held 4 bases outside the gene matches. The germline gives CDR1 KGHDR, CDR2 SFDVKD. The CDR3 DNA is TGTGCCACCAGTGGGGGACAGGGGACATCCTACGAGCAGTACTTC. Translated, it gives CATSGGQGTSYEQYF.

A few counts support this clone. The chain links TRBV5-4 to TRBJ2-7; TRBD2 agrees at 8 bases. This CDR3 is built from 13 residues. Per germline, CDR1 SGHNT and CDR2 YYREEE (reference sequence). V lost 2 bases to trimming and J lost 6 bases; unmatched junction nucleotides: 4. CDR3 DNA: TGTGCCAGCAGCTTTACTAGCGGAGCCGAGCAGTACTTC. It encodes CASSFTSGAEQYF.

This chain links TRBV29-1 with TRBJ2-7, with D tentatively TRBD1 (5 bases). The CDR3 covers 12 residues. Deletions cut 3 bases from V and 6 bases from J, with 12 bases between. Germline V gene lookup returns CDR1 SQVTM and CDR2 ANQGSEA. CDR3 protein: CSVDSRDSEQYF. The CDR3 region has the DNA TGCAGCGTTGACTCCAGGGATTCCGAGCAGTACTTC.

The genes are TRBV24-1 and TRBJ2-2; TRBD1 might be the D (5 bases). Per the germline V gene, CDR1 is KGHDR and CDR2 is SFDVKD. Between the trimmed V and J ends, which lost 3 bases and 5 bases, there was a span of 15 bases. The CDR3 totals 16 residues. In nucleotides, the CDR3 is TGTGCCACCAGTGATCCCCAGGCAGGGAAGACCGGGGAGCTGTTTTTT. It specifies CATSDPQAGKTGELFF.